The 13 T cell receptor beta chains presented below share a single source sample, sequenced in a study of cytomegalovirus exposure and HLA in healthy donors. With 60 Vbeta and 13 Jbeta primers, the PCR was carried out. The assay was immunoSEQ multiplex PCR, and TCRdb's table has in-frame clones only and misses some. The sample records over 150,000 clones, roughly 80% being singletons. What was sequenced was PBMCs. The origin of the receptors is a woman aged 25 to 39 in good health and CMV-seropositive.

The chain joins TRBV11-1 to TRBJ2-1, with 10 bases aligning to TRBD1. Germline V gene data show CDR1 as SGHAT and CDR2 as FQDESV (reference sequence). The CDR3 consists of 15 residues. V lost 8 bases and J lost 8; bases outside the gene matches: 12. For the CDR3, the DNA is TGTGCCAGCGGGTTGTCGGGACAGGGGATGGATGAGCAGTTCTTC. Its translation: CASGLSGQGMDEQFF.

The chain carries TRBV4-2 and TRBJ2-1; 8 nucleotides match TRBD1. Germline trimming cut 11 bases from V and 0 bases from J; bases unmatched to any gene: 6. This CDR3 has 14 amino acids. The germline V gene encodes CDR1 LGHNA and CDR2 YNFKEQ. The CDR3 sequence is CAAGGTGSYNEQFF. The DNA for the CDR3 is TGTGCCGCTGGAGGGACAGGCTCCTACAATGAGCAGTTCTTC.

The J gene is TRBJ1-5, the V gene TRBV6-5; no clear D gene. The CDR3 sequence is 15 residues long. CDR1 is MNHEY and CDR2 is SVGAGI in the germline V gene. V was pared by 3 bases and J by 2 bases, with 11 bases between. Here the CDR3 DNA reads TGTGCCAGCAGTTATTCGAGGATTGGCAATCAGCCCCAGCATTTT. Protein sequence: CASSYSRIGNQPQHF.

In DNA form, the CDR3 reads TGCGCCAGCAGCTCGTGGGACAGGGCCTCCTACGAGCAGTACTTC. Translation gives CASSSWDRASYEQYF. The chain links TRBV5-1 to TRBJ2-7; 9 nucleotides align to TRBD1. Germline V lookup: CDR1 SGHRS, CDR2 YFSETQ. With 3 bases clipped from V and 0 bases from J, the junction kept 4 bases outside the gene matches. The CDR3 covers 15 residues.

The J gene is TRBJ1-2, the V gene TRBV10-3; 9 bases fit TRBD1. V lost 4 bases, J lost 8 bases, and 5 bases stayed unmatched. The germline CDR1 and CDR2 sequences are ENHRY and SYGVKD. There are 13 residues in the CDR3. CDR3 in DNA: TGTGCCATCAGTGCACAGGGGGCTGTAGGCTACACCTTC. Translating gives CAISAQGAVGYTF.

CDR3 sequence: CASSFPSGGTNEKLFF. DNA for the CDR3: TGTGCCAGCAGCTTTCCCTCGGGGGGGACGAATGAAAAACTGTTTTTT. The chain recombines TRBV7-3 with TRBJ1-4, with D possibly matching TRBD1 (5 bases). The germline CDR1 and CDR2 sequences are SGHTA and FQGTGA. This CDR3 has 16 residues. Trimming took off 3 bases at V and 5 bases at J, with 16 bases between the two ends.

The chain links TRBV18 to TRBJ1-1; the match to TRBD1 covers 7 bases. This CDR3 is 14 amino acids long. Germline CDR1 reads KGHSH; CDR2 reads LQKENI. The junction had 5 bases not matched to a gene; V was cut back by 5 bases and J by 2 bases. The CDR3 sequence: CASSIDRVNTEAFF. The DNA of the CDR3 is TGTGCCAGCTCAATAGACAGGGTTAACACTGAAGCTTTCTTT.

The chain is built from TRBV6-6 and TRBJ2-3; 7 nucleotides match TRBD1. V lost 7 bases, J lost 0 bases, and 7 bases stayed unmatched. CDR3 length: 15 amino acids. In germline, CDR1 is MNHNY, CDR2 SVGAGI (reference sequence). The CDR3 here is CASIPRTGSTDTQYF. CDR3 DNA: TGTGCCAGCATTCCTAGGACAGGCAGCACAGATACGCAGTATTTT.

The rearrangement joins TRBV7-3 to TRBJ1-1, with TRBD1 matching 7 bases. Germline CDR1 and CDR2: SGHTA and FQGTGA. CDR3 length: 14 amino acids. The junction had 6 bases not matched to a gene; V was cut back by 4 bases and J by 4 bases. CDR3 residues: CASSSRTGSTEAFF. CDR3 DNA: TGTGCCAGCAGCTCGCGGACAGGTTCCACTGAAGCTTTCTTT.

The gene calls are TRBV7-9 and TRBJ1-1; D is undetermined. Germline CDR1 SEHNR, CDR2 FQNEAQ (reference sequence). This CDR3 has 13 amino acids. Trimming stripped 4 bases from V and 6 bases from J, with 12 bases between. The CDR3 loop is CASSYPPGSEAFF. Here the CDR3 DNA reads TGTGCCAGCAGCTACCCGCCGGGATCTGAAGCTTTCTTT.

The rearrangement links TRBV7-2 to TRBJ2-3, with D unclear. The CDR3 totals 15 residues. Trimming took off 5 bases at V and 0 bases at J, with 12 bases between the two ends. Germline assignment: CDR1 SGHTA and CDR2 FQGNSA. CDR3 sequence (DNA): TGTGCCAGCAGCCCAGACTCTTTCAGCACAGATACGCAGTATTTT. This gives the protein CASSPDSFSTDTQYF.

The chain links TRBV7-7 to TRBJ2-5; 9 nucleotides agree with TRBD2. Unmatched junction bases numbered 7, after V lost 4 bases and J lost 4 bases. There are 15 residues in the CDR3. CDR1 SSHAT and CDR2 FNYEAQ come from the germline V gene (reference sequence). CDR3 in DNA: TGTGCCAGCAGCTCGGGGCGGGGGGGGTTAGAGACCCAGTACTTC. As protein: CASSSGRGGLETQYF.

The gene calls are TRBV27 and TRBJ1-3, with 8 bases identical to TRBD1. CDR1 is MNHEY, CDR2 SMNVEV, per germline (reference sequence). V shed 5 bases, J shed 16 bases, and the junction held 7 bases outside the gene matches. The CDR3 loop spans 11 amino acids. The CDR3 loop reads CASSTQGARYF. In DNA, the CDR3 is TGTGCCAGCAGTACTCAGGGGGCCCGGTATTTT.